This is a list of T cell receptor beta chains from one sample in a study of neurological immune-mediated disorders. TCRdb analysed the 5' RACE reads with MiXCR anew, one entry per CDR3 protein. The sample lists over 55,000 distinct CDR3 sequences, roughly 2.5% occurring once. The sequencing sample was made of PBMCs. The receptors stem from a man aged 45 to 65 with multiple sclerosis. CDR3s include the opening cysteine and the closing phenylalanine or tryptophan. D genes are given only for firm matches. Part of the rows lack a size; the others show once, few, many or a class for expanded clones.

V	J	size	D	DNA	CDR3
TRBV20-1	TRBJ2-3	many	TRBD1	TGCAGTGCTATAAGACAGGGTATAAGCACAGATACGCAGTATTTT	CSAIRQGISTDTQYF
TRBV7-9	TRBJ2-3	many	.	TGTGCCAGCAGCCCGGGCTCAGATACGCAGTATTTT	CASSPGSDTQYF
TRBV7-2	TRBJ2-1	many	TRBD2	TGTGCCAGCAGCTTAGGTTACCTAGCGGGGGGTCAGTTCTTC	CASSLGYLAGGQFF
TRBV28	TRBJ2-5	many	.	TGTGCCAGCAGTCCCCGGGAGAAAGAGACCCAGTACTTC	CASSPREKETQYF
TRBV6-2/TRBV6-3	TRBJ2-7	many	.	TGTGCCAGCAGTGGGATGACCTACGAGCAGTACTTC	CASSGMTYEQYF
TRBV29-1	TRBJ2-1	many	.	TGCAGCGTTAATTTAAGGTTTGAGCAGTTCTTC	CSVNLRFEQFF
TRBV5-1	TRBJ1-2	many	TRBD1	TGCGCCAGCAGCTGGGGACAGGGGGCGCGGGAGAGTGGCTACACCTTC	CASSWGQGARESGYTF
TRBV5-1	TRBJ2-7	many	TRBD1	TGCGCCAGCAGCTCTCCCGGGACAGGGGTTTACGAGCAGTACTTC	CASSSPGTGVYEQYF
TRBV6-1	TRBJ2-3	many	TRBD1	TGTGCCAGCAGTACCGGGACAGGGGGCGCAGATACGCAGTATTTT	CASSTGTGGADTQYF
TRBV9	TRBJ2-2	many	TRBD2	TGTGCCAGCAGCGTATCCCCGGGGGGTTACACCGGGGAGCTGTTTTTT	CASSVSPGGYTGELFF
TRBV6-1	TRBJ2-2	few	.	TGTGCCAGCACCCCGGGGTCCCCTACCCACGGGGAGCTGTTTTTT	CASTPGSPTHGELFF
TRBV20-1	TRBJ1-1	many	.	TGCAGTGCTAGCCGGGGTACGGGGACTGAAGCTTTCTTT	CSASRGTGTEAFF
TRBV3-1	TRBJ2-7	many	.	TGTGCCAGCAGCCAAGACAGCGGCTACGAGCAGTACTTC	CASSQDSGYEQYF
TRBV3-1	TRBJ2-7	many	.	TGTGCCAGCAGCCGACAGGACCACGAGCAGTACTTC	CASSRQDHEQYF
TRBV29-1	TRBJ1-4	many	.	TGCAGCGTTGAGTCCGGGTATGAAAAACTGTTTTTT	CSVESGYEKLFF
TRBV7-2	TRBJ2-3	many	TRBD1	TGTGCCAGCAGCGTGGGACAGAACACAGATACGCAGTATTTT	CASSVGQNTDTQYF
TRBV5-1	TRBJ2-6	many	.	TGCGCCAGCAGCTTAGGACCGGTCTCTGGGGCCAACGTCCTGACTTTC	CASSLGPVSGANVLTF
TRBV7-9	TRBJ1-1	many	.	TGTGCCAGCAGCTTATCATCAGCAAGTATTGAAGCTTTCTTT	CASSLSSASIEAFF
TRBV5-1	TRBJ2-4	many	TRBD1	TGCGCCAGCAGGATTGGAGGGACAGGAGAACTAGCCAAAAACATTCAGTACTTC	CASRIGGTGELAKNIQYF
TRBV20-1	TRBJ2-3	many	.	TGCAGTGCAAGGGACTCCCTGGTAACAGATACGCAGTATTTT	CSARDSLVTDTQYF
TRBV7-2	TRBJ2-1	many	.	TGTGCCAGCAGTCGGTTGGCGCGGACCTCCTACAATGAGCAGTTCTTC	CASSRLARTSYNEQFF
TRBV7-2	TRBJ2-2	many	TRBD1	TGTGCCAGCAGCTTAGGACAGGGCGGCGGGGAGCTGTTTTTT	CASSLGQGGGELFF
TRBV5-1	TRBJ2-6	many	.	TGCGCCAGCAGGCCGTCCCTCTCTGGGGCCAACGTCCTGACTTTC	CASRPSLSGANVLTF
TRBV12-3/TRBV12-4	TRBJ1-2	many	TRBD1	TGTGCCAGCAGTTTGGGAGGGACAGGGACAAACTATGGCTACACCTTC	CASSLGGTGTNYGYTF
TRBV20-1	TRBJ1-5	many	.	TGCAGTGCCCCCGGCCAAGTCAGCAATCAGCCCCAGCATTTT	CSAPGQVSNQPQHF
TRBV7-6	TRBJ1-5	.	.	TGTGCCAGCAGACGTTACCCAGGTAATAGCAATCAGCCCCAGCATTTT	CASRRYPGNSNQPQHF
TRBV7-8	TRBJ2-7	many	.	TGTGCCAGCAGCTTGACCTACGAGCAGTACTTC	CASSLTYEQYF
TRBV7-9	TRBJ2-1	many	.	TGTGCCAGCAGCTTAGCGGGGCCTTACAATGAGCAGTTCTTC	CASSLAGPYNEQFF
TRBV4-3	TRBJ1-5	many	TRBD1	TGCGCCAGCAGCCAAGCGCAGGGGGGGAATCAGCCCCAGCATTTT	CASSQAQGGNQPQHF
TRBV20-1	TRBJ2-1	many	.	TGCAGTGCTATGCCCTACGGGGAGCAGTTCTTC	CSAMPYGEQFF
TRBV29-1	TRBJ1-1	many	TRBD1	TGCAGCGTTGGACAGGGAGGGGGCGGGAGTGAAGCTTTCTTT	CSVGQGGGGSEAFF
TRBV7-3	TRBJ2-2	many	.	TGTGCCAGCAGCCCTAAGGCAGGGTCCTGGGCCGGGGAGCTGTTTTTT	CASSPKAGSWAGELFF
TRBV10-2	TRBJ1-4	many	.	TGCGCCAGCAGTCGTCAAACTAATGAAAAACTGTTTTTT	CASSRQTNEKLFF
TRBV15	TRBJ1-1	many	.	TGTGCCACCAGCAGAGATTATGACAGCATGAACACTGAAGCTTTCTTT	CATSRDYDSMNTEAFF
TRBV5-1	TRBJ1-1	many	TRBD1	TGCGCCAGCAGCTTAAAGACAGGGGGCGCCTCGGTAGAAGCTTTCTTT	CASSLKTGGASVEAFF
TRBV20-1	TRBJ2-7	many	TRBD1	TGCAGTGCTTCCCCGGGACAGGATTTATACGAGCAGTACTTC	CSASPGQDLYEQYF
TRBV5-1	TRBJ1-1	many	TRBD1	TGCGCCAGCAGCTTACGACAGGGGGTGTTGGGCACTGAAGCTTTCTTT	CASSLRQGVLGTEAFF
TRBV7-2	TRBJ2-3	many	.	TGTGCCAGTACGGGGATAGATACGCAGTATTTT	CASTGIDTQYF
TRBV11-2	TRBJ2-2	.	TRBD1	TGTGCCAGCTTACAGGGGGTCGGGGAGCTGTTTTTT	CASLQGVGELFF
TRBV24-1	TRBJ2-3	many	.	TGTGCCACCAGTGATAACACAGATACGCAGTATTTT	CATSDNTDTQYF
TRBV7-9	TRBJ1-2	many	.	TGTGCCAGCAGCTCCGGCCCCTACTATGGCTACACCTTC	CASSSGPYYGYTF
TRBV6-2/TRBV6-3	TRBJ2-7	many	.	TGTGCCAGCAGTTCCCTGCGAGAGCAGTACTTC	CASSSLREQYF